This T cell receptor (beta chain) was documented in a study of control samples from healthy donors and cancer patients. Assay used: immunoSEQ multiplex PCR; TCRdb lists only in-frame clones, some missing. The sample shows 75,000 to 100,000 clones, 88% of them seen only once. The sequence was obtained from a man aged 25-45 years in good health. Input material: blood.

The chain's CDR3 is CASSQGINTIYF. The CDR3 DNA is TGCGCCAGCAGCCAAGGTATCAACACCATATATTTT. The V gene is TRBV4-1, the J gene TRBJ1-3, with D unresolved. CDR1 MGHRA and CDR2 YSYEKL come from the germline V gene. CDR3 length equals 12 residues. V was shortened by 1 base and J by 7 bases, with 5 bases between the two germline ends.